Listed here are 14 T cell receptor beta chains from one sample, sequenced in a study of shared clonotypes between healthy human individuals. TCRdb's copy holds only in-frame clones and misses some; the assay was immunoSEQ multiplex PCR. The data hold more than 450,000 clones, with around 74% observed a single time. The sequenced sample was PBMCs. Receptors were obtained from a woman in her thirties or forties in good health. Some clones in this sample may be carry-over from other donors' samples.

The chain has TRBV5-1 and TRBJ2-1; TRBD1 matches at 7 bases. CDR1 is SGHRS, CDR2 YFSETQ, per germline. The ends lost 4 bases at V and 5 bases at J; junction bases unmatched: 9. This CDR3 comprises 15 residues. CDR3 sequence: CASSPTGPENNEQFF. Here the CDR3 DNA reads TGCGCCAGCAGCCCGACAGGGCCCGAAAACAATGAGCAGTTCTTC.

The rearrangement links TRBV6-1 to TRBJ1-2; 10 nucleotides align to TRBD1. V lost 2 bases and J lost 3; bases outside the gene matches: 3. In germline, CDR1 is MNHNS, CDR2 SASEGT. The CDR3 spans 15 residues. The CDR3 nucleotides read TGTGCCAGCAGTGAAATCGGACAGGGGGACTATGGCTACACCTTC. This encodes CASSEIGQGDYGYTF.

CDR3 amino acids: CASSSRLAGGLGVTGELFF. In DNA, the CDR3 is TGTGCCAGCAGCTCAAGACTAGCGGGAGGACTTGGGGTGACGGGGGAGCTGTTTTTT. This chain uses TRBV7-8 with TRBJ2-2; TRBD2 matches 13 bases. Germline CDR1 SGHVS, CDR2 FQNEAQ. The CDR3 length is 19 residues. Losses at the gene ends were 4 bases for V and 8 bases for J; bases not matched to a gene: 16.

This chain links TRBV5-1 with TRBJ2-1, with D perhaps TRBD2 (6 bases). Germline assignment: CDR1 SGHRS and CDR2 YFSETQ. This CDR3 is 16 amino acids long. V lost 0 bases to trimming and J lost 4 bases, with 14 bases between them. The CDR3 sequence: CASSLAPLGGYNEQFF. In nucleotides, the CDR3 is TGCGCCAGCAGCTTGGCTCCTCTGGGGGGATACAATGAGCAGTTCTTC.

The rearrangement uses TRBV2 and TRBJ2-7; D call uncertain. Trimming stripped 6 bases from V and 3 bases from J, with 9 bases between. The CDR3 is 12 residues long. Germline V gene sequence: CDR1 SNHLY, CDR2 FYNNEI. CDR3 loop: CASRSAGYEQYF. For the CDR3, the DNA is TGTGCCAGCAGGAGCGCCGGCTACGAGCAGTACTTC.

This chain connects TRBV21-1 to TRBJ2-3; TRBD2 reflects the table's D call only, with no check against the DNA. TRBV21-1 is designated a pseudogene. CDR3 length: 16 amino acids. This CDR3 is CASSNGRLVPQHAQYF. As DNA, the CDR3 is TGTGCCAGCAGCAACGGTAGACTAGTCCCCCAACACGCGCAGTATTTT.

This clone came up once. The V call is TRBV9, the J call TRBJ2-5, with 10 positions matching TRBD2. CDR3 size: 16 residues. Germline CDR1 SGDLS, CDR2 YYNGEE. J was trimmed by 3 bases and V by 2 bases; bases with no gene match: 7. CDR3 nucleotides: TGTGCCAGCAGCGTGGGCCGCAGCGGGAGGGAAGAGACCCAGTACTTC. Protein: CASSVGRSGREETQYF.

The V and J genes are TRBV5-1 and TRBJ2-3; possibly TRBD2 for D (5 bases). V lost 2 bases to trimming and J lost 4 bases, with 11 bases between them. The CDR3 loop spans 14 amino acids. Germline CDR1 is SGHRS and CDR2 is YFSETQ. CDR3 residues: CASSFGGPADTQYF. The CDR3, as DNA: TGCGCCAGCAGCTTCGGCGGGCCCGCAGATACGCAGTATTTT.

The CDR3 DNA reads as TGTGCCAGCAGAAAAGCGGCCGCCGGGGAGCTGTTTTTT. It yields the protein CASRKAAAGELFF. The chain joins TRBV2 to TRBJ2-2, with a tentative D call TRBD2 (5 bases). The ends were cut back, 6 bases at V and 6 bases at J, with 11 bases in the middle. Germline CDR1 is SNHLY and CDR2 is FYNNEI. CDR3 length: 13 residues.

J is TRBJ2-7 and V is TRBV15; maybe TRBD1 (5 bases). V was trimmed by 0 bases and J by 12 bases, leaving 15 bases between them. CDR3 length: 13 residues. The V gene's germline CDR1 is LNHNV and CDR2 YYDKDF (reference sequence). The CDR3 DNA sequence: TGTGCCACCAGCAGAGATAGTCAGGGATTTAGGTACTTC. It yields the protein CATSRDSQGFRYF.

The chain is built from TRBV27 and TRBJ2-3, with D possibly TRBD2 on 5 matching bases. The V and J ends lost 0 bases and 2 bases respectively, with 9 bases between them. The CDR3 totals 15 residues. Germline lookup yields CDR1 MNHEY and CDR2 SMNVEV (reference sequence). CDR3 bases: TGTGCCAGCAGTTTATCGGGCGGGTCCACAGATACGCAGTATTTT. It encodes CASSLSGGSTDTQYF.

This clone was counted a single time. V and J are TRBV30 and TRBJ1-4; D remains ambiguous. Germline CDR1 GTSNPN, CDR2 SVGIG (reference sequence). The CDR3 length is 14 residues. Trimming cost V 3 bases and J 8 bases, with 16 bases left between them. This CDR3 reads CAWSEMGFGEKLFF. The CDR3 DNA reads TGTGCCTGGAGCGAGATGGGGTTTGGGGAAAAACTGTTTTTT.

The CDR3 sequence: CASSQVKVRTANTGELFF. The CDR3 DNA reads as TGCGCCAGCAGCCAAGTCAAAGTTAGGACCGCGAACACCGGGGAGCTGTTTTTT. The chain combines TRBV4-1 with TRBJ2-2; no clear D. This CDR3 is 18 amino acids long. Germline assignment: CDR1 MGHRA and CDR2 YSYEKL. V was cut by 1 base and J by 0 bases, with 15 bases left in between.

In DNA form, the CDR3 reads TGCGCCAGCAGCTCCGGGACAGGGGGTTACAATGAGCAGTTCTTC. Translating gives CASSSGTGGYNEQFF. The chain employs TRBV5-1 and TRBJ2-1; 11 bases are shared with TRBD1. V lost 3 bases and J lost 4; bases outside the gene matches: 3. This CDR3 has 15 residues. Germline CDR1 is SGHRS and CDR2 is YFSETQ.